Presented here are 26 T cell receptor beta chains from one specimen sequenced in a study of spatial heterogeneity in lung cancer. One entry per CDR3 protein, called by TCRdb with MiXCR from the 5' RACE reads. The sample lists some 16,000 distinct CDR3 sequences; 3.6% were seen once. Time point defined: sample taken at primary tumor resection. The source was normal lung tissue next to the tumor, collected at surgery. These receptors were obtained from a male donor with early-stage non-small cell lung cancer.

This clonotype was counted ten times or more. Found in a library prepared for alpha chains, this beta chain is an off-target read, and its abundance has little meaning. The rearrangement links TRBV18 to TRBJ2-1; D gene uncertain. Per germline, CDR1 KGHSH and CDR2 LQKENI. Trimming pared 3 bases from V and 10 bases from J, leaving 16 bases between. CDR3 length: 14 residues. The CDR3 loop reads CASSPGFQSQEQFF. The CDR3 nucleotides read TGTGCCAGCTCACCGGGCTTTCAGTCACAGGAGCAGTTCTTC.

This clonotype appeared many times. This beta chain slipped into a library made for alpha chains as a stray read, so its size is not meaningful. This sequence joins TRBV29-1 and TRBJ2-3; D is perhaps TRBD1 or TRBD2 (5 bases each). The CDR3 is made up of 14 amino acids. Trimming stripped 6 bases from V and 4 bases from J, with 17 bases between. CDR1 is SQVTM, CDR2 ANQGSEA, per germline. CDR3 nucleotides: TGCAGCGTAGAGCCGGGACGGGGCCCAGATACGCAGTATTTT. Translation: CSVEPGRGPDTQYF.

This clonotype rates as medium-sized. This beta chain is a stray sequence in a library constructed for alpha chains; its clone size is not meaningful. The rearrangement links TRBV25-1 to TRBJ1-1; 9 positions match TRBD1. CDR3 size: 13 residues. With V trimmed by 6 bases and J by 7 bases, 6 bases remained unmatched. Germline CDR1 and CDR2: MGHDK and SYGVNS. CDR3 coding DNA: TGTGCCAGCAGACAACAGGGGGCAATTGAAGCTTTCTTT. This sequence encodes CASRQQGAIEAFF. The variable domain in full, with the rest retrieved from reference TRBV25-1 and TRBJ1-1, is EADIYQTPRYLVIGTGKKITLECSQTMGHDKMYWYQQDPGMELHLIHYSYGVNSTEKGDLSSESTVSRIRTEHFPLTLESARPSHTSQYLCASRQQGAIEAFFGQGTRLTVV.

In its sample, this clonotype was seen many times. This beta chain was picked up by a library intended for alpha chains and is off target, so its count carries little meaning. V gene TRBV7-9 combines with J gene TRBJ2-7; a weak D match, TRBD2 (6 bases). CDR3 length equals 15 residues. Germline assignment: CDR1 SEHNR and CDR2 FQNEAQ (reference sequence). Trimming removed 5 bases at V and 0 bases at J, with 14 bases between. CDR3 amino acids: CASSPRGGSSYEQYF. CDR3 nucleotide sequence: TGTGCCAGCAGCCCCAGAGGAGGGAGCTCCTACGAGCAGTACTTC. Using reference TRBV7-9 and TRBJ2-7 for the parts outside the CDR3, the full variable domain is DTGVSQNPRHKITKRGQNVTFRCDPISEHNRLYWYRQTLGQGPEFLTYFQNEAQLEKSRLLSDRFSAERPKGSFSTLEIQRTEQGDSAMYLCASSPRGGSSYEQYFGPGTRLTVT.

This clonotype appeared many times. This beta chain is a stray read from a library made for alpha chains; its abundance is not meaningful. This sequence joins TRBV7-9 and TRBJ1-4, with D perhaps TRBD1 (5 bases). This CDR3 has 13 residues. With 5 bases removed from V and 7 bases from J, the gap between germline ends came to 11 bases. CDR1 SEHNR and CDR2 FQNEAQ come from the germline V gene (reference sequence). The CDR3 DNA reads as TGTGCCAGCAGCCGGGACGGAGTTGAAAAACTGTTTTTT. Translating gives CASSRDGVEKLFF.

This clonotype was counted ten times or more. This beta chain slipped into a library made for alpha chains as a stray read, so its size is not meaningful. The chain is built from TRBV6-5 and TRBJ1-5; possibly TRBD1 for D (5 bases). With 5 bases removed from V and 6 bases from J, the gap between germline ends came to 11 bases. The CDR3 covers 13 residues. CDR1 is MNHEY and CDR2 is SVGAGI in the germline V gene. The CDR3 here is CASSPAGFQPQHF. In DNA, the CDR3 is TGTGCCAGCAGTCCTGCAGGGTTTCAGCCCCAGCATTTT.

Many counts were recorded for this clonotype. A library made for alpha chains picked up this beta chain off target, so its size means little. This chain joins TRBV4-3 and TRBJ1-2; tentative D call: TRBD1 (5 bases). Germline V gene sequence: CDR1 LGHNA, CDR2 YSLEER. CDR3 length equals 15 residues. Between the trimmed V and J ends, which lost 1 base and 0 bases, there was a span of 9 bases. The CDR3 protein is CASSQVSGSNYGYTF. CDR3 DNA: TGCGCCAGCAGCCAAGTGTCAGGGTCTAACTATGGCTACACCTTC.

There are many counts of this clonotype. Since the library was made to target alpha chains, this beta chain is a stray read and its abundance is not meaningful. The chain joins TRBV20-1 to TRBJ2-3; TRBD1 matches 12 bases. J lost 6 bases, V lost 4 bases, and 2 bases had no gene match. CDR3 size: 13 residues. CDR1 and CDR2 (germline): DFQATT, SNEGSKA (reference sequence). The CDR3 sequence is CSATGQGADTQYF. The CDR3 DNA is TGCAGTGCTACGGGACAGGGGGCGGATACGCAGTATTTT.

This clonotype was counted ten times or more. Because the library targeted alpha chains, this beta chain is an off-target read whose size means little. The chain has TRBV27 and TRBJ2-1; 11 positions match TRBD1. Germline CDR1 MNHEY, CDR2 SMNVEV (reference sequence). The junction had 6 bases not matched to a gene; V was cut back by 2 bases and J by 6 bases. The CDR3 is 16 amino acids. The CDR3 loop reads CASSLKWDRGINEQFF. The CDR3 coding sequence is TGTGCCAGCAGTTTAAAGTGGGACAGGGGGATCAATGAGCAGTTCTTC.

This clonotype was detected many times. Within a library made for alpha chains, this beta chain is off target, and its count is uninformative. The rearrangement uses TRBV6-2 or TRBV6-3 and TRBJ2-4, with D perhaps matching TRBD1 or TRBD2 (5 bases each). V was trimmed by 8 bases and J by 1 base, leaving 12 bases between them. The germline V gene encodes CDR1 MNHEY and CDR2 SVGEGT. The CDR3 has 14 residues. This CDR3 reads CASRAEGAKNIQYF. Written as DNA, the CDR3 is TGTGCCAGCCGGGCCGAGGGGGCCAAAAACATTCAGTACTTC.

This clonotype was counted many times. This beta chain is an unintended read in a library built for alpha chains; its size means little. The chain joins TRBV27 to TRBJ1-6; TRBD1 is a possible D gene (5 bases). V lost 2 bases, J lost 5 bases, and 13 bases lay in between. This CDR3 is built from 16 residues. Germline-derived CDR1 and CDR2 are MNHEY and SMNVEV (reference sequence). CDR3: CASSLGAYYHNSPLHF. The CDR3, as DNA: TGTGCCAGCAGTTTAGGGGCGTATTATCATAATTCACCCCTCCACTTT.

This clonotype has ten or more counts. The size of this beta chain means little, since it is a stray read in a library made for alpha chains. The chain is built from TRBV7-9 and TRBJ2-7; D remains ambiguous. Between the trimmed V and J ends, which lost 1 base and 1 base, there was a span of 14 bases. Germline-derived CDR1 and CDR2 are SEHNR and FQNEAQ (reference sequence). The CDR3 length is 16 residues. CDR3 in DNA: TGTGCCAGCAGCTTAGATTTCGGTTGGGAATCCTACGAGCAGTACTTC. Its protein is CASSLDFGWESYEQYF.

Worth noting for this clonotype: Mismatch with germline at one junction end may stem from a read error. The library was built for alpha chains, so this beta chain is an off-target read and its size means little. The chain is built from TRBV28 and TRBJ1-2; D is unclear. CDR3 size: 12 residues. The germline gives CDR1 MDHEN, CDR2 SYDVKM. The CDR3 DNA is TGTGTCAGCAGTTTAGTGGGGTATGGCTACACCTTC. Its protein is CVSSLVGYGYTF.

At least ten counts were recorded for this clonotype. This beta chain is an unintended read in a library built for alpha chains; its size means little. The rearrangement links TRBV6-2 or TRBV6-3 to TRBJ2-2; the D is unclear. This CDR3 spans 14 amino acids. Germline V gives CDR1 MNHEY, CDR2 SVGEGT. The ends were cut back, 0 bases at V and 6 bases at J, with 8 bases in the middle. The CDR3 is CASSYSTPAGELFF. CDR3 bases: TGTGCCAGCAGTTACTCGACCCCAGCCGGGGAGCTGTTTTTT.

This clonotype was recorded many times. This beta chain came through as a stray read in a library set up for alpha chains, and its size says little. The chain links TRBV30 to TRBJ2-3, with TRBD2 matching over 10 bases. V dropped 3 bases and J dropped 1; count of bases not matched to a gene: 4. The CDR3 length is 15 residues. In germline, CDR1 is GTSNPN, CDR2 SVGIG (reference sequence). This CDR3 is CAWSPGTSGTDTQYF. The CDR3 DNA follows: TGTGCCTGGAGCCCCGGGACTAGCGGCACAGATACGCAGTATTTT.

This clonotype was counted ten times or more. The library was designed around alpha chains, so this beta chain is a stray read whose abundance carries little weight. CDR3 sequence: CASSESSGSSTDTQYF. CDR3 nucleotide sequence: TGCGCCAGCAGTGAGAGTAGCGGGAGCAGCACAGATACGCAGTATTTT. V usage is TRBV10-1 and J usage is TRBJ2-3; TRBD2 matches 9 bases. Germline-derived CDR1 and CDR2 are WNHNN and SYGVQD (reference sequence). The J segment lost 0 bases and the V segment lost 2 bases, leaving 3 bases of the junction unmatched. This CDR3 is built from 16 residues.

This clonotype was found many times. This beta chain turned up in a library designed for alpha chains; as an off-target read, its abundance says little. The chain is built from TRBV18 and TRBJ2-3; maybe TRBD1 (6 bases). The CDR3 length is 13 residues. The V gene's germline CDR1 is KGHSH and CDR2 LQKENI. V was pared by 3 bases and J by 7 bases, with 11 bases between. The CDR3 DNA reads TGTGCCAGCTCACCCGGGACACTTAATACGCAGTATTTT. Translation gives CASSPGTLNTQYF.

This clonotype appeared many times. Since the library was made to target alpha chains, this beta chain is a stray read and its abundance is not meaningful. The chain couples TRBV5-5 to TRBJ1-2; no firm D call. This CDR3 contains 15 residues. V gave up 4 bases and J gave up 2 bases, with 15 bases separating them. Germline V lookup: CDR1 SGHKS, CDR2 YYEKEE (reference sequence). The CDR3 protein is CASSPRVVWNYGYTF. CDR3 in DNA: TGTGCCAGCAGCCCCCGCGTTGTGTGGAACTATGGCTACACCTTC.

This clonotype was detected many times. This beta chain slipped into a library made for alpha chains as a stray read, so its size is not meaningful. The gene calls are TRBV3-1 and TRBJ2-1, with 11 bases lining up with TRBD2. CDR3 length equals 16 residues. CDR1 and CDR2 from the germline V gene are LGHDT and YNNKEL (reference sequence). Unmatched junction bases numbered 8, after V lost 4 bases and J lost 6 bases. CDR3 region: CASSPRTSGLSNEQFF. The CDR3 nucleotides read TGTGCCAGCAGCCCCAGGACTAGCGGGTTGAGCAATGAGCAGTTCTTC.

In its sample, this clonotype was seen many times. This beta chain turned up in a library designed for alpha chains; as an off-target read, its abundance says little. The rearrangement joins TRBV20-1 to TRBJ2-3, with TRBD1 matching over 10 bases. Looked up from germline, CDR1 is DFQATT and CDR2 is SNEGSKA (reference sequence). The junction had 6 bases not matched to a gene; V was cut back by 0 bases and J by 6 bases. The CDR3 is 15 residues long. DNA for the CDR3: TGCAGTGCTAGAGATGGGGACAGGGGTTCGGATACGCAGTATTTT. The encoded protein is CSARDGDRGSDTQYF.

In this sample, this clonotype turned up many times. This beta chain is an unintended read in a library built for alpha chains; its size means little. The genes are TRBV29-1 and TRBJ2-5, with 10 bases lining up with TRBD2. The CDR3 consists of 16 residues. V lost 1 base to trimming and J lost 1 base; unmatched junction nucleotides: 6. The V gene's germline CDR1 is SQVTM and CDR2 ANQGSEA. The DNA for the CDR3 is TGCAGCGTTGAAGGGGTTCTAGCGGGAGTCCAAGAGACCCAGTACTTC. Translated: CSVEGVLAGVQETQYF.

At least ten counts were recorded for this clonotype. Being off target in a library aimed at alpha chains, this beta chain has a size of little meaning. CDR3 sequence (DNA): TGCAGTGTCTTAAAATTGAGCTCCTACGAGCAGTACTTC. Its protein product is CSVLKLSSYEQYF. The chain links TRBV20-1 to TRBJ2-7, with D unclear. CDR1 DFQATT and CDR2 SNEGSKA come from the germline V gene (reference sequence). CDR3 length: 13 residues. The V end lost 7 bases, the J end lost 0 bases, and 13 bases lay between the germline ends.

This clonotype has ten or more counts. This beta chain is off target for a library built for alpha chains, so its abundance means little. The genes are TRBV19 and TRBJ2-3; weak D call: TRBD1 (6 bases). V lost 3 bases to trimming and J lost 1 base, with 14 bases between them. From germline, CDR1 is LNHDA and CDR2 SQIVND (reference sequence). The CDR3 contains 16 residues. CDR3 loop: CASSISSRGGTDTQYF. CDR3 in DNA: TGTGCCAGTAGTATCAGTAGCAGGGGAGGCACAGATACGCAGTATTTT.

There are many counts of this clonotype. This beta chain lies outside the target of a library built for alpha chains; its clone size means little. This chain joins TRBV20-1 and TRBJ1-5, with D possibly matching TRBD1 (6 bases). Germline V lookup: CDR1 DFQATT, CDR2 SNEGSKA (reference sequence). V lost 0 bases and J lost 6, with 9 bases in between. The CDR3 contains 13 residues. The CDR3 region has the DNA TGCAGTGCTAGAGAGGGGGGGGCTCAGCCCCAGCATTTT. This gives the protein CSAREGGAQPQHF.

This clonotype was detected ten times or more. This beta chain appears as a stray read in a library generated for alpha chains; its size is not informative. This chain uses TRBV29-1 with TRBJ1-2; no clear D. The V gene's germline CDR1 is SQVTM and CDR2 ANQGSEA. Trimming took off 3 bases at V and 8 bases at J, with 13 bases between the two ends. The CDR3 has 12 residues. DNA for the CDR3: TGCAGCGTTGAGTCCCTTGGCCAGGGCTACACCTTC. It is translated as CSVESLGQGYTF.

By sample share, this clonotype is medium-sized. This beta chain lies outside the target of a library built for alpha chains; its clone size means little. V is TRBV27 and J is TRBJ2-7, with unresolved D. Germline V CDR1 and CDR2: MNHEY, SMNVEV (reference sequence). The CDR3 contains 14 residues. The V end lost 3 bases, the J end lost 0 bases, and 9 bases lay between the germline ends. The CDR3 DNA reads as TGTGCCAGCAGTTTCGGCCGGAGCTCCTACGAGCAGTACTTC. Protein sequence: CASSFGRSSYEQYF.